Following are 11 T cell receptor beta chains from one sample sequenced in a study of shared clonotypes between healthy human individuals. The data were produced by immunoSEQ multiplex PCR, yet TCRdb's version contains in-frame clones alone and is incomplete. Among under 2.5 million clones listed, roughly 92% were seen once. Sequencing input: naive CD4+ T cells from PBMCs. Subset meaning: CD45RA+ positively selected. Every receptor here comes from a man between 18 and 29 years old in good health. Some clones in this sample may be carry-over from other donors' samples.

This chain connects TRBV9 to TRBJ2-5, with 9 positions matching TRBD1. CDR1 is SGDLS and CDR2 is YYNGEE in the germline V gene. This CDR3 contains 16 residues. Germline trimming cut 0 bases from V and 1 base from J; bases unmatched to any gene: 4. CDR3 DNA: TGTGCCAGCAGCGTAGTTGTGACAGGGGGCCAAGAGACCCAGTACTTC. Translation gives CASSVVVTGGQETQYF.

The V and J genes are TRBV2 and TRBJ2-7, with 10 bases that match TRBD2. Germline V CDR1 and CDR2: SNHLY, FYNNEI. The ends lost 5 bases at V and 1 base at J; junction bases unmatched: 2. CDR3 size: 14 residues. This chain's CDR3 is CASSYSGRSYEQYF. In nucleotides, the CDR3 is TGTGCCAGCAGTTATAGCGGGAGGTCCTACGAGCAGTACTTC.

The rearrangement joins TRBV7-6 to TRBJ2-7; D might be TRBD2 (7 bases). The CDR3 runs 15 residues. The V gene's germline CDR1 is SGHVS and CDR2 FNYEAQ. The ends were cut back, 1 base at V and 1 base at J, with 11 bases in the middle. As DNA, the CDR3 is TGTGCCAGCAGCTTAGGGGGGGGCGGATCCTACGAGCAGTACTTC. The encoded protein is CASSLGGGGSYEQYF.

The DNA of the CDR3 is TGCGCCAGCAGCCCGGGGACAGGAGAATATAGCAATCAGCCCCAGCATTTT. Protein sequence: CASSPGTGEYSNQPQHF. The rearrangement links TRBV5-1 to TRBJ1-5; TRBD1 agrees at 8 bases. The CDR3 covers 17 residues. Per germline, CDR1 SGHRS and CDR2 YFSETQ. V shed 4 bases, J shed 0 bases, and the junction held 9 bases outside the gene matches.

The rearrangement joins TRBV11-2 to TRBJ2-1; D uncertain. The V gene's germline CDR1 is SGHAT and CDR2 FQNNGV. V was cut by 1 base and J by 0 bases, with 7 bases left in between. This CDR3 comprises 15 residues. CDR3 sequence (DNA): TGTGCCAGCAGCTTAGCGCGGTTCTCCTACAATGAGCAGTTCTTC. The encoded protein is CASSLARFSYNEQFF.

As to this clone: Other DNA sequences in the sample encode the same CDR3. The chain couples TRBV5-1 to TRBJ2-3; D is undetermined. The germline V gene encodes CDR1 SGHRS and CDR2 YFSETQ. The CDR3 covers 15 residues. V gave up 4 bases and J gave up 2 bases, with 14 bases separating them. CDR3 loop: CASSRGGVNTDTQYF. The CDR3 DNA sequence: TGCGCCAGCAGCCGCGGCGGCGTAAACACAGATACGCAGTATTTT.

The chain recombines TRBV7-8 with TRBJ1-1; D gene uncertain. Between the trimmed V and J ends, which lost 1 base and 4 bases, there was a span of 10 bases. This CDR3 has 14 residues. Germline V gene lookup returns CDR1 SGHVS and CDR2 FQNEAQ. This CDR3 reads CASSLESGSTEAFF. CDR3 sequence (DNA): TGTGCCAGCAGCTTAGAGTCGGGGAGCACTGAAGCTTTCTTT.

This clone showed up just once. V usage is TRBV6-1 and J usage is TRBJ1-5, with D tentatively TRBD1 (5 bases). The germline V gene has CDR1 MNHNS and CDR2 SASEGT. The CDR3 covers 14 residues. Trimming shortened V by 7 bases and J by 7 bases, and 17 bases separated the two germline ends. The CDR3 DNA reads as TGTGCCAGCACCGGTCTGGGGCGGCAGCAGCCCCAGCATTTT. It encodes CASTGLGRQQPQHF.

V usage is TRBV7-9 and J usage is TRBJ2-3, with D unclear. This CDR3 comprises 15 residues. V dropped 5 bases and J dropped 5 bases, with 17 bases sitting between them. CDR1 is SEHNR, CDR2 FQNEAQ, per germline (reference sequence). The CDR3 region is CASSPRSDGGDTQYF. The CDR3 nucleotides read TGTGCCAGCAGCCCCCGGAGTGATGGCGGAGATACGCAGTATTTT.

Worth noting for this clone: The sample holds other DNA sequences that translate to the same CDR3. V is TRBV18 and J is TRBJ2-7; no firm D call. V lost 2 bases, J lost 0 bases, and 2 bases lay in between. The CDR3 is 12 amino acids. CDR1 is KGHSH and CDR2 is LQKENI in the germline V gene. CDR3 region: CASSPSSYEQYF. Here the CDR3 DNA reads TGTGCCAGCTCACCAAGCTCCTACGAGCAGTACTTC.

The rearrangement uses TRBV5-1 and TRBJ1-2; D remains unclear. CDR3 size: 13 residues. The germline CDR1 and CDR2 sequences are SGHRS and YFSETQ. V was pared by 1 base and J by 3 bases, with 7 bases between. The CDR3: CASSLPTDYGYTF. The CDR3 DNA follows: TGCGCCAGCAGCTTGCCTACAGACTATGGCTACACCTTC.